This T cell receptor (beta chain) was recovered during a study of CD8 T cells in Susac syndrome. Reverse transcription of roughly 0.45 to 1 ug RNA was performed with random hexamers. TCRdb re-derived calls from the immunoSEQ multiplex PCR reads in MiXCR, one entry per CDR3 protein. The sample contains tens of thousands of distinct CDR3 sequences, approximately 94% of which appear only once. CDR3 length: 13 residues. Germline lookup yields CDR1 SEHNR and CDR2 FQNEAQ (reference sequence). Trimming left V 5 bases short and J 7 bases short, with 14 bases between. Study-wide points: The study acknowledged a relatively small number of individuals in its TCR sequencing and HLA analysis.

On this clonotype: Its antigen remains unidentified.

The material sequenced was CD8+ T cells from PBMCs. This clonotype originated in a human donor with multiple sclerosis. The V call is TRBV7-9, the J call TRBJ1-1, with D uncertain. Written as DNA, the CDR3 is TGTGCCAGCAGCCCTGGACTCGGGGATGAAGCTTTCTTT. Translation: CASSPGLGDEAFF.